A single T cell receptor (beta chain) is shown here with its context. Its antigen remains unknown. The method was immunoSEQ multiplex PCR; TCRdb's version includes in-frame clones alone and lacks a portion of them. The table lists 83,000 or so clones, around 85% of them singletons. The CDR3 contains 15 residues. The V gene lost 8 bases and the J gene lost 2 bases, with 16 bases spanning the gap. Germline V gene data show CDR1 as MNHNS and CDR2 as SASEGT. The data belong to a study of OX40 agonist ivuxolimab in advanced cancers. Whole-study context: The dose-escalation cohort had hepatocellular carcinoma, melanoma, renal cell or head and neck cancer.

Notes on the study in general: Clonal expansion in partial responders at 0.1-3.0 mg/kg ranked among the lowest.

The V and J genes are TRBV6-1 and TRBJ1-5; a weak D match, TRBD1 (5 bases). Material: CD4+ or CD8+ T cells sorted from blood, obtained in a trial of the OX40 agonist ivuxolimab. The receptor was isolated from an adult with an advanced solid tumor such as melanoma, head and neck, liver or kidney cancer. CDR3 DNA: TGTGCCAGCCGGGGGACCCCGGAGGGCAATCAGCCCCAGCATTTT. As protein: CASRGTPEGNQPQHF.